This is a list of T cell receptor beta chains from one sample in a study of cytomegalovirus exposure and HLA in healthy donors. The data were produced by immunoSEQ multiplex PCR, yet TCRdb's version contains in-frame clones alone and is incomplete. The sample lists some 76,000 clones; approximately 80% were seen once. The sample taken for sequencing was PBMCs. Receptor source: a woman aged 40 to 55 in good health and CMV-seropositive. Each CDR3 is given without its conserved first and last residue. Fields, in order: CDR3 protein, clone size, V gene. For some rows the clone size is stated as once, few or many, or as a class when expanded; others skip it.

ASSLSSGGYEQY . TRBV7-9
ARSLEKEQDKYYNEKLF . TRBV5-3
ASSAPGQLNTGELF . TRBV4-2
ALRDTDFNEKLF . TRBV2
ASSLNRANSPLH . TRBV28
ASSPTTGGSGNTIY . TRBV7-2
ASSPGLANEQF . TRBV4-2
ASSYRTGGTEAF . TRBV6-5
ASSKMSGGGETQY . TRBV7-6
ASSEGLAGGELF . TRBV2
ASSALLAVPYNEQF once TRBV5-1
ASRQGADGNTIY . TRBV2
ASSSPTAPDETSTDTQY . TRBV7-2
ASSPGTGGNSPLH once TRBV7-9
ATLMEPRVSNQPQH . TRBV19
ASSVASASQETQY . TRBV9
AWSVGGEQF . TRBV30
ASSYYRGGFYQPQH . TRBV23-1
ASSLELAGSSTDTQY . TRBV7-6
ASRGQGNQPQH . TRBV25-1
ASKRDRGGGYT . TRBV7-6
ASSLIGGSNYGYT . TRBV28
ASRLALTSTRDQYSNQPQH once TRBV12-2
ASSLDRHSGANVLT few TRBV28
ASSEALAGGPYEQY . TRBV6-1
ASSTGRAGPGTQY . TRBV5-5
ASSSGLNYGYT . TRBV28
ASSPLSGTTEKLF many TRBV6-6
ASSQGLQETQY . TRBV7-2
ASSLVGQGGSGELF . TRBV7-2
ASSWGTGEDEKLF . TRBV5-1
ARLRAGGHLDTQY . TRBV19
ASSLGRTGGSPLH once TRBV7-8
ASSTRTGEVTEAF few TRBV18
ASSYDRNYGYT . TRBV6-5
ASSRPTANTEAF . TRBV6-5
ASSLGGVGTGAWYGYT . TRBV7-6
ASTRGSYNEQF . TRBV27
ASSYSGTGPSEQY . TRBV6-6
ASSFTSGGKETQY . TRBV7-2
ASSHRLAGATYPQY . TRBV4-2
ASSLSYGELF . TRBV11-2
ASSLAFRGLAGERETQY . TRBV11-2
ASSQGQGARGGELF once TRBV4-2
ASSFAGNTGELF . TRBV25-1
ASSLAGSRDYT . TRBV7-2
ASSQYRDQDTIY . TRBV4-1
ASSPGTALEAF . TRBV6-5
ASSLGTSGGSYEQY once TRBV7-2
ASKQPPGTSATDTQY . TRBV5-1
ASSFNRNTGELF . TRBV19
ASSFSYNSPLH . TRBV5-8
ASRKGRTEAF . TRBV27
ASSIRSTEAF . TRBV19
ASSGGTGGDEQY . TRBV6-6